This T cell receptor beta chain was sequenced for a study of molecular identifiers for immune sequencing clone quantification. This clonotype came up a few times. MiXCR, applied by TCRdb to the PCR reads, yields one record per CDR3 protein. The sample gives under 600,000 distinct CDR3 sequences, about 21% of which show up once; 0.7% to 0.95% is in the top ten. Germline V CDR1 and CDR2: MDHEN, SYDVKM. The CDR3 totals 12 residues. Germline trimming cut 6 bases from V and 6 bases from J; bases unmatched to any gene: 4. Specimen: naive CD8+ T cells from blood, with Jurkat cell RNA spiked in. Subset indicated: FACS-sorted CD8+CD4-CCR7+CD45RA+ naive T cells. The genes are TRBV28 and TRBJ2-7, with 8 bases aligning to TRBD1. This TCR was sampled from a human donor in good health. Some libraries in this study had Jurkat cell RNA spiked in. CDR3 sequence: CASRSDRGEQYF. CDR3 nucleotide sequence: TGTGCCAGCAGATCCGACAGGGGCGAGCAGTACTTC.